The source of this TCR beta chain is a study of T cell responses to AZD1222 COVID-19 vaccine. Whole-study findings and limits: Reportedly, nearly half the spike-specific TCRs target unmutated variant regions. Clonal diversity was possibly underestimated; the donors were predominantly white British and more often female. Vaccine-associated CD4 TCRs spanned spike, dominant at 160-218 and 743-854.

CDR1 and CDR2 from the germline V gene are MNHNY and SVGAGI (reference sequence). The ends were cut back, 0 bases at V and 7 bases at J, with 13 bases in the middle. The CDR3 length is 16 residues. The data were produced by immunoSEQ multiplex PCR, yet TCRdb's version contains in-frame clones alone and is incomplete. The data hold fewer than 200,000 clones, with approximately 90% observed a single time. As to this clone: Its antigen is as yet unknown.

The receptor was derived from an adult who received the MenACWY meningococcal vaccine as a control. This chain joins TRBV6-6 and TRBJ1-6; D remains unclear. This material consisted of peripheral blood, taken 28 days after the second dose of the MenACWY control vaccine. For the CDR3, the DNA is TGTGCCAGCAGTTACTCGCGGGCCCCCGGCAATTCACCCCTCCACTTT. Amino acid sequence: CASSYSRAPGNSPLHF.